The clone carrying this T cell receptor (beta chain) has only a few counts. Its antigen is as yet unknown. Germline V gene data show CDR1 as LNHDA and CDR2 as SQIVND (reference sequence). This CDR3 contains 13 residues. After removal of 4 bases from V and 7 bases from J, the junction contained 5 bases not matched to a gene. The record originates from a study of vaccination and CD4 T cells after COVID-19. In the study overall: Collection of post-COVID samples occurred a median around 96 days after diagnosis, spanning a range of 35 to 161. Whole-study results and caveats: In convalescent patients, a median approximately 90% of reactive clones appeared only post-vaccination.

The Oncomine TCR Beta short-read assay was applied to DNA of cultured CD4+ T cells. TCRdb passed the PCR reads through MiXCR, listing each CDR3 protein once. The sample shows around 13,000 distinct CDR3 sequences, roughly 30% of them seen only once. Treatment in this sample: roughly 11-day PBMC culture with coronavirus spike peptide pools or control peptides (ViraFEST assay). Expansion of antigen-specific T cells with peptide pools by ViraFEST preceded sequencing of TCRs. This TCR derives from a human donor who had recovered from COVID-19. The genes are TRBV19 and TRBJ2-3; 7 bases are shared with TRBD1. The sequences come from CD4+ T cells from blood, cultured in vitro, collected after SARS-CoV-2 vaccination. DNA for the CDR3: TGTGCCAGTAGTACCGACAGGGTGCATACGCAGTATTTT. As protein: CASSTDRVHTQYF. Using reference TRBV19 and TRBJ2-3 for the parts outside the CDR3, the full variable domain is DGGITQSPKYLFRKEGQNVTLSCEQNLNHDAMYWYRQDPGQGLRLIYYSQIVNDFQKGDIAEGYSVSREKKESFPLTVTSAQKNPTAFYLCASSTDRVHTQYFGPGTRLTVL.